Listed below are T cell receptor beta chains from one sample, sequenced in a study of PD-1 blockade in classical Hodgkin lymphoma. Here immunoSEQ multiplex PCR was the method, and the copy in TCRdb shows in-frame clones only, minus some. The table records about 50,000 clones, about 80% of them present only once. Specimen: peripheral blood mononuclear cells (PBMCs), collected before the fourth cycle of nivolumab. All receptors derive from a human donor with classical Hodgkin lymphoma. CDR3s include the opening cysteine and the closing phenylalanine or tryptophan. The order of the fields is clone size, D gene, V gene, J gene, CDR3 protein, CDR3 DNA. The D gene is left open where the match is weak. Where a row states a size, it is once, few, many or the class of an expanded clone; other rows omit it.

abundance: NA
d_gene: TRBD1
v_gene: TRBV5-6
j_gene: TRBJ2-5
CDR3aa: CASSFDRGETQYF
CDR3nt: TGTGCCAGCAGCTTCGACAGGGGGGAGACCCAGTACTTC

abundance: NA
d_gene: TRBD2
v_gene: TRBV6-5
j_gene: TRBJ2-5
CDR3aa: CASSYSGLAQETQYF
CDR3nt: TGTGCCAGCAGTTACTCGGGACTAGCTCAAGAGACCCAGTACTTC

abundance: NA
d_gene: NA
v_gene: TRBV5-4
j_gene: TRBJ1-5
CDR3aa: CASSLDGTANQPQHF
CDR3nt: TGTGCCAGCAGCTTGGATGGGACGGCCAATCAGCCCCAGCATTTT

abundance: few
d_gene: NA
v_gene: TRBV7-9
j_gene: TRBJ2-7
CDR3aa: CASSATRDEQYF
CDR3nt: TGTGCCAGCAGCGCGACTAGGGACGAGCAGTACTTC

abundance: NA
d_gene: NA
v_gene: TRBV11-3
j_gene: TRBJ1-4
CDR3aa: CASSKSRGPNEKLFF
CDR3nt: TGTGCCAGCAGCAAAAGTCGGGGACCTAATGAAAAACTGTTTTTT

abundance: NA
d_gene: NA
v_gene: TRBV6-6
j_gene: TRBJ1-1
CDR3aa: CASSYSHQSYSEAFF
CDR3nt: TGTGCCAGCAGTTACTCTCATCAATCTTATTCTGAAGCTTTCTTT

abundance: NA
d_gene: NA
v_gene: TRBV4-1
j_gene: TRBJ2-2
CDR3aa: CASSQGPRQARAGELFF
CDR3nt: TGCGCCAGCAGCCAAGGCCCCCGACAGGCACGGGCCGGGGAGCTGTTTTTT

abundance: once
d_gene: TRBD2
v_gene: TRBV19
j_gene: TRBJ2-3
CDR3aa: CASSIENSGRTDTQYF
CDR3nt: TGTGCCAGTAGTATAGAGAACAGCGGGAGAACAGATACGCAGTATTTT

abundance: NA
d_gene: NA
v_gene: TRBV29-1
j_gene: TRBJ2-7
CDR3aa: CSVEVASSYEQYF
CDR3nt: TGCAGCGTTGAAGTGGCTAGCTCCTACGAGCAGTACTTC

abundance: NA
d_gene: TRBD1
v_gene: TRBV7-8
j_gene: TRBJ2-7
CDR3aa: CASSLSYGQGYEQYF
CDR3nt: TGTGCCAGCAGCTTAAGTTATGGACAGGGCTACGAGCAGTACTTC

abundance: NA
d_gene: NA
v_gene: TRBV5-1
j_gene: TRBJ2-2
CDR3aa: CASSLYSGSSTGELFF
CDR3nt: TGCGCCAGCAGCTTGTATTCGGGTAGTAGCACCGGGGAGCTGTTTTTT

abundance: NA
d_gene: NA
v_gene: TRBV27
j_gene: TRBJ1-2
CDR3aa: CASSRDSLTGQPLGYTF
CDR3nt: TGTGCCAGCAGTAGGGATAGTCTGACAGGACAACCTCTGGGCTACACCTTC

abundance: NA
d_gene: NA
v_gene: TRBV5-1
j_gene: TRBJ2-5
CDR3aa: CASSLDHGVGETQYF
CDR3nt: TGCGCCAGCAGCTTAGATCACGGGGTCGGAGAGACCCAGTACTTC

abundance: NA
d_gene: NA
v_gene: TRBV28
j_gene: TRBJ2-7
CDR3aa: CASSPQYEQYF
CDR3nt: TGTGCCAGCAGTCCCCAGTACGAGCAGTACTTC

abundance: few
d_gene: NA
v_gene: TRBV7-2
j_gene: TRBJ2-1
CDR3aa: CASSWTGGDEQFF
CDR3nt: TGTGCCAGCAGCTGGACCGGGGGCGATGAGCAGTTCTTC

abundance: few
d_gene: NA
v_gene: TRBV19
j_gene: TRBJ2-5
CDR3aa: CASEGPIKETQYF
CDR3nt: TGTGCCTCTGAGGGCCCTATTAAAGAGACCCAGTACTTC

abundance: NA
d_gene: NA
v_gene: TRBV25-1
j_gene: TRBJ1-2
CDR3aa: CASSEFDGRGSGYTF
CDR3nt: TGTGCCAGCAGTGAATTTGACGGCAGGGGTTCTGGCTACACCTTC

abundance: once
d_gene: NA
v_gene: TRBV19
j_gene: TRBJ1-5
CDR3aa: CASIRRGSISNQPQHF
CDR3nt: TGTGCCAGTATCCGTAGGGGGAGTATCAGCAATCAGCCCCAGCATTTT

abundance: NA
d_gene: NA
v_gene: TRBV5-6
j_gene: TRBJ2-5
CDR3aa: CASSLKLSTFRETQYF
CDR3nt: TGTGCCAGCAGCTTAAAGCTATCTACCTTCAGGGAGACCCAGTACTTC

abundance: few
d_gene: TRBD2
v_gene: TRBV27
j_gene: TRBJ2-1
CDR3aa: CASRRSLAGVGSYNEQFF
CDR3nt: TGTGCCAGCAGGAGGTCACTAGCGGGAGTGGGATCCTACAATGAGCAGTTCTTC

abundance: NA
d_gene: TRBD2
v_gene: TRBV2
j_gene: TRBJ2-1
CDR3aa: CASGYYGTSGGNEQFF
CDR3nt: TGTGCCAGCGGATACTACGGGACTAGCGGGGGGAATGAGCAGTTCTTC

abundance: NA
d_gene: NA
v_gene: TRBV15
j_gene: TRBJ2-1
CDR3aa: CATSRGNNEQFF
CDR3nt: TGTGCCACGAGCCGGGGGAACAATGAGCAGTTCTTC